These 9 T cell receptor beta chains came from one sample sequenced in a study of blood T cell repertoires in COVID-19. Using immunoSEQ multiplex PCR, the repertoire was profiled, and TCRdb retains in-frame clones only, with some absent. The data show about 250,000 clones, roughly 86% seen once. What was sequenced was PBMCs or T cells enriched from blood (not recorded which). The receptors stem from a woman aged 45-65 years who had recovered from COVID-19.

CDR3 sequence: CASSSTSGRTYEQYF. The CDR3 nucleotides are TGCGCCAGCAGCTCCACTAGCGGGAGAACCTACGAGCAGTACTTC. The chain employs TRBV5-1 and TRBJ2-7; 11 bases are a match to TRBD2. The CDR3 spans 15 residues. Germline CDR1 is SGHRS and CDR2 is YFSETQ. V gave up 3 bases and J gave up 2 bases; unmatched junction bases: 4.

The V call is TRBV19, the J call TRBJ2-3; a possible D gene is TRBD2 (5 bases). V was cut by 4 bases and J by 0 bases, with 11 bases left in between. This CDR3 is 15 amino acids long. Germline loops: CDR1 LNHDA, CDR2 SQIVND (reference sequence). CDR3 in DNA: TGTGCCAGTAGTACCCTGGGCGGGAGCACAGATACGCAGTATTTT. It codes for CASSTLGGSTDTQYF.

The rearrangement links TRBV3-1 (or the pseudogene TRBV3-2) to TRBJ1-6; TRBD1 matches 7 bases. Trimming took 1 base from V and 5 from J; bases not matched to a gene: 5. The length of the CDR3 is 16 residues. Germline CDR1 is LGHDT and CDR2 is YNNKEL (reference sequence). CDR3 loop: CASSQVGTANNSPLHF. The DNA of the CDR3 is TGTGCCAGCAGCCAAGTGGGGACAGCGAATAATTCACCCCTCCACTTT.

This clone was observed a single time. V and J are TRBV21-1 and TRBJ2-7; the tabulated D call, TRBD2, remains unverified against the DNA. TRBV21-1 is termed a pseudogene. The CDR3 consists of 18 residues. CDR3 DNA sequence: TGTGCCAGCAGCAAAGATGCGTGTGCGGGAGGAAGCTCCTACGAGCAGTACTTC. Protein sequence: CASSKDACAGGSSYEQYF.

This sequence joins TRBV28 and TRBJ2-5, with a weak D call TRBD1 (5 bases). The ends were cut back, 2 bases at V and 3 bases at J, with 10 bases in the middle. This CDR3 region has 14 residues. Germline CDR1 reads MDHEN; CDR2 reads SYDVKM. In DNA form, the CDR3 reads TGTGCCAGCAGTTTACCCGACAGAAAAGAGACCCAGTACTTC. Residues: CASSLPDRKETQYF.

The V gene is TRBV3-1 (or the pseudogene TRBV3-2), the J gene TRBJ2-1, with D perhaps matching TRBD2 (6 bases). Per germline, CDR1 LGHDT and CDR2 YNNKEL (reference sequence). The CDR3 is 16 residues long. Between the trimmed V and J ends, which lost 0 bases and 6 bases, there was a span of 15 bases. CDR3 protein: CASSQDGLAPFNEQFF. CDR3 nucleotide sequence: TGTGCCAGCAGCCAAGACGGGCTAGCGCCGTTCAATGAGCAGTTCTTC.

The chain carries TRBV29-1 and TRBJ2-7, with 9 bases aligning to TRBD1. Trimming at V came to 2 bases and at J to 2 bases, leaving 7 bases not matched to a gene. Germline V lookup: CDR1 SQVTM, CDR2 ANQGSEA. The CDR3 contains 15 residues. The CDR3 DNA reads as TGCAGCGTTGAAAGCCGACAGGGGGTCGCCTACGAGCAGTACTTC. As protein: CSVESRQGVAYEQYF.

This chain connects TRBV30 to TRBJ1-6; D is uncertain. Between the trimmed V and J ends, which lost 4 bases and 5 bases, there was a span of 9 bases. The CDR3 sequence is 13 residues long. Germline V lookup: CDR1 GTSNPN, CDR2 SVGIG (reference sequence). In DNA, the CDR3 is TGTGCCTGGACCGGGGTTAATAATTCACCCCTCCACTTT. This sequence encodes CAWTGVNNSPLHF.

Only one count was recorded for this clone. The chain joins TRBV6-5 to TRBJ2-3, with TRBD1 as a possible D gene (6 bases). Germline loops: CDR1 MNHEY, CDR2 SVGAGI. The CDR3 loop spans 15 amino acids. Deletions cut 5 bases from V and 5 bases from J, with 17 bases between. The CDR3 region is CASSLDRFVGDTQYF. The CDR3 nucleotides read TGTGCCAGCAGTCTTGACAGGTTCGTCGGAGATACGCAGTATTTT.